This note documents a single T cell receptor beta chain sequence. This entry is derived from a study of OX40 agonist ivuxolimab in advanced cancers. Study-level background: The dose-escalation group included hepatocellular carcinoma, melanoma, renal cell carcinoma and head and neck cancer. Three patients got partial responses; one had hepatocellular carcinoma and two had cutaneous melanoma.

Libraries were prepared by immunoSEQ multiplex PCR; TCRdb keeps only in-frame clonotypes and omits some of them. The sample carries tens of thousands of clones, about 85% recorded once. Patients with a history of autoimmune disease or on systemic immunosuppression were excluded. This receptor was obtained from an adult with an advanced solid tumor such as melanoma, head and neck, liver or kidney cancer. The material was CD4+ or CD8+ T cells sorted from blood, obtained in a trial of the OX40 agonist ivuxolimab.

The DNA of the CDR3 is TGTGCCAGCAGTGATATAGCGGGATCCTACAATGAGCAGTTCTTC. This translates into CASSDIAGSYNEQFF. The chain recombines TRBV2 with TRBJ2-1; 8 bases agree with TRBD2. The germline gives CDR1 SNHLY, CDR2 FYNNEI. This CDR3 region has 15 residues. The J segment lost 1 base and the V segment lost 3 bases, leaving 2 bases of the junction unmatched.